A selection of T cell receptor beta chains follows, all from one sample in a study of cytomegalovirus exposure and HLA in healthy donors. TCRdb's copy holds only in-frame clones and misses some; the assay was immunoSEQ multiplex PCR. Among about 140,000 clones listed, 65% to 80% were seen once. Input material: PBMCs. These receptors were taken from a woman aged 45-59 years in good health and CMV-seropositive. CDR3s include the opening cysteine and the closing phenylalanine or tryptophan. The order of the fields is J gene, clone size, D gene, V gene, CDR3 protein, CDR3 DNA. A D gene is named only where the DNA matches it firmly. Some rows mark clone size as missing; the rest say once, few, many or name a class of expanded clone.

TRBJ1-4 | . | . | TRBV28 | CASSTIHTNEKLFF | TGTGCCAGCAGCACTATCCACACTAATGAAAAACTGTTTTTT
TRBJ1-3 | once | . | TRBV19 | CASSIGPGSSGNTIYF | TGTGCCAGTAGTATAGGTCCGGGTAGCTCTGGAAACACCATATATTTT
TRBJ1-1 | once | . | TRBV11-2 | CASSLGMWNTEAFF | TGTGCCAGCAGCTTAGGTATGTGGAACACTGAAGCTTTCTTT
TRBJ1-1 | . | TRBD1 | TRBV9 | CASSASPPGQGAGVTEAFF | TGTGCCAGCAGCGCCTCCCCACCGGGACAGGGGGCTGGGGTCACTGAAGCTTTCTTT
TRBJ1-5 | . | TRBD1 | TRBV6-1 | CASTLGTGNQPQHF | TGTGCCAGCACCCTAGGGACAGGGAATCAGCCCCAGCATTTT
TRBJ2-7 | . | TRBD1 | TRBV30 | CAWAKGTGGREQYF | TGTGCCTGGGCTAAGGGGACAGGGGGCCGCGAGCAGTACTTC
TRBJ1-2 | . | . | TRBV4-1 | CASSQEGSGWEANYGYTF | TGCGCCAGCAGCCAAGAAGGGTCAGGTTGGGAGGCTAACTATGGCTACACCTTC
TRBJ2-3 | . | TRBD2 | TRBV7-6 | CASSDGAGGQDTQYF | TGTGCCAGCAGCGATGGGGCGGGGGGGCAAGATACGCAGTATTTT
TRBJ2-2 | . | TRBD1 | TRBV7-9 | CASSLWTGATGELFF | TGTGCCAGCAGCTTGTGGACAGGGGCCACCGGGGAGCTGTTTTTT
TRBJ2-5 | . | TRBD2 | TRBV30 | CAWSPGAGGLETQYF | TGTGCCTGGAGCCCTGGAGCGGGGGGTTTGGAGACCCAGTACTTC
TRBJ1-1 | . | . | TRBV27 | CASSPSGVSSEAFF | TGTGCCAGCAGTCCATCAGGGGTCTCCTCTGAAGCTTTCTTT
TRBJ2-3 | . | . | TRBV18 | CASSPASGFSDTQYF | TGTGCCAGCTCACCAGCGAGCGGGTTCTCAGATACGCAGTATTTT
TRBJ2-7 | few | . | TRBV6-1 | CASSELGVSYEQYF | TGTGCCAGCAGTGAATTAGGGGTCTCCTACGAGCAGTACTTC
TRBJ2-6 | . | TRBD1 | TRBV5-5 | CASSLRQGEGFFSGANVLTF | TGTGCCAGCAGCCTTAGACAGGGAGAGGGTTTTTTCTCTGGGGCCAACGTCCTGACTTTC
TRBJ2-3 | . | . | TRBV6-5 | CASSHGDTQYF | TGTGCCAGCAGTCACGGGGATACGCAGTATTTT
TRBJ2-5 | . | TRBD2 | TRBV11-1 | CASSSGGPAGEQYF | TGTGCCAGCAGCTCGGGGGGGCCCGCGGGGGAGCAGTACTTC
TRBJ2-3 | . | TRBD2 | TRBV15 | CATSRGGGASDTQYF | TGTGCCACCAGCAGAGGCGGGGGGGCCTCAGATACGCAGTATTTT
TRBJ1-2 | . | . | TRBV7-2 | CASSLAPSGYTF | TGTGCCAGCAGCTTAGCTCCCTCTGGCTACACCTTC
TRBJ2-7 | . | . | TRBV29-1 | CSVYRAYEQYF | TGCAGCGTTTACAGGGCCTACGAGCAGTACTTC
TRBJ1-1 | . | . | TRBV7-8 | CASSLQGRITEAFF | TGTGCCAGCAGCTTACAGGGCCGGATCACTGAAGCTTTCTTT
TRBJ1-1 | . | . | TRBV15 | CATSRDRGGTEAFF | TGTGCCACCAGCAGAGATCGGGGGGGGACTGAAGCTTTCTTT
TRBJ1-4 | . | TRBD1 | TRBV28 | CASSHDRAPGEKLFF | TGTGCCAGCAGTCACGACAGGGCCCCTGGAGAAAAACTGTTTTTT
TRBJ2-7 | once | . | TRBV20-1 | CSFLYYEQYF | TGCAGTTTCCTCTACTACGAGCAGTACTTC
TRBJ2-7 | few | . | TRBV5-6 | CASADSSYEQYF | TGTGCCAGCGCGGACAGCTCCTACGAGCAGTACTTC
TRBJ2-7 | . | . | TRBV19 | CASSIESSGSPYSYEQYF | TGTGCCAGTAGTATAGAAAGTAGCGGTTCCCCCTACTCCTACGAGCAGTACTTC
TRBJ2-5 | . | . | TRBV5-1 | CASSVRVSETQYF | TGCGCCAGCAGCGTACGGGTATCAGAGACCCAGTACTTC
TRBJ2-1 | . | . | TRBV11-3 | CASSSFGKGGEQFF | TGTGCCAGCAGCTCCTTTGGAAAAGGGGGTGAGCAGTTCTTC
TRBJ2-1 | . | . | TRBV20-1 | CSAMGREQFF | TGCAGTGCTATGGGGCGTGAGCAGTTCTTC
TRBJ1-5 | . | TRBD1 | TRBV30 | CAWRQGSTSNQPQHF | TGTGCCTGGCGACAGGGTTCGACAAGCAATCAGCCCCAGCATTTT
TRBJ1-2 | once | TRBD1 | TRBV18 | CASSLSGTGEDGYTF | TGTGCCAGCTCACTCTCCGGGACAGGGGAGGATGGCTACACCTTC
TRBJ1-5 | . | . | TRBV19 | CASRGMGGGGQPQHF | TGTGCCAGTAGAGGGATGGGGGGAGGAGGACAGCCCCAGCATTTT
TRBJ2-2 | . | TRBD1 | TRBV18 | CASSLSGQGNTGELFF | TGTGCCAGCTCTCTTTCGGGACAGGGAAATACCGGGGAGCTGTTTTTT
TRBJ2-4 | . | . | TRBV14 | CASSPRRRNIQYF | TGTGCCAGCAGCCCTCGGCGCAGGAACATTCAGTACTTC
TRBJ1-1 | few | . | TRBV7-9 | CASSWGAEAFF | TGTGCCAGCAGCTGGGGCGCTGAAGCTTTCTTT
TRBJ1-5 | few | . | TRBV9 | CASSVVGDGQPQHF | TGTGCCAGCAGCGTAGTAGGGGATGGGCAGCCCCAGCATTTT
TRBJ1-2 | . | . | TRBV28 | CASTGGGGNYGYTF | TGTGCCAGCACCGGGGGAGGGGGAAACTATGGCTACACCTTC